This T cell receptor (beta chain) originates from a study of T cells after yellow fever vaccination (dated by TCRdb to the late 2010s). Regarding the study in general: Libraries from fractions with low cell numbers were prepared with the SMART-Seq v4 Ultra Low Input RNA kit. Blood was collected at multiple timepoints before and after primary and secondary immunization, and bulk PBMC replicates and cell subsets were isolated. The cohort comprised two healthy male donors, one aged 18 to 29 and one aged 30 to 40 years. To follow T-cell clones before and after primary and booster YFV17D yellow fever vaccination, bulk TCR alpha and beta repertoires were sequenced over time. Study-wide findings and limitations: After the booster, most clones that had expanded after primary vaccination were detected again (around 95% of CD4 and 88% of CD8), suggesting broad maintenance of memory. Computational filtering was needed because FACS-sorted repertoires could contain abundant contaminating clonotypes from the bulk population. Only two donors were included in the study, so the extent to which the findings can be generalized is limited. Compared with the primary T-cell response, the secondary T-cell response was faster but weaker, reaching its peak on day 5 rather than on day 15. A small share of clonotypes occurred in both CD4 and CD8 compartments, likely arising from convergent recombination.

TCR cDNA was made using 5'RACE template switching, a step that added a universal primer site and unique molecular identifiers. Priming for cDNA synthesis came from both the TCR alpha and TCR beta constant segments. Libraries were amplified in two PCR steps, with sample barcodes and sequencing adapters added in the second step. Sequencing of libraries was done on Illumina HiSeq 2500 (2x100 bp) or NovaSeq (2x150 bp). As for how the authors treated the data: MIGEC was used to demultiplex reads and collapse the reads into UMI consensus sequences, and MiXCR was used for V(D)J alignment. Using edgeR on replicate PBMC samples, clonotypes were called vaccine-responding if FDR was below 0.01 and the log2 fold change was above 5 up to day 15. Each bulk clonotype received a CD4 or CD8 identity based on whether the sequenced CD4 or CD8 repertoire contained that clonotype at higher abundance. Through fastp at Q25 and MiXCR, TCRdb rebuilt clones from the public reads, retaining in-frame beta chains. Under each unique CDR3 protein, matching rows form one entry showing the most common genes and DNA. Here the V and J calls rest on TCRdb's processing, not on the authors' analysis. The sample data list some 500,000 distinct CDR3 sequences, and approximately 12% of these were observed just once. Of the sample, over 12% is held by the ten largest clones.

This specimen's treatment or condition label, per the study, means: live attenuated yellow fever vaccine strain. Two biological replicates of bulk PBMCs were collected at each blood-draw timepoint. A standard Ficoll-Paque protocol was used to isolate PBMCs from peripheral blood. TriZol was used to extract RNA from bulk PBMCs, from CD4 and CD8 fractions, and from dextramer-positive and dextramer-negative fractions. V and J are truncated by 6 bases and 4 bases respectively, leaving an intervening sequence of 19 bases. The germline V gene supplies CDR1 SGHTA and CDR2 FQGNSA. Counted from cysteine to phenylalanine, this CDR3 has 16 amino acids. Only the CDR3 part of the read is kept: 48 bases, read in frame from the first base. The table lists this clonotype with a few counts. Its antigen is still unknown. No base qualities exist here, and no much larger clone lies one base off it.

The TCR was taken from a man aged 25 to 40 who received the YFV17D yellow fever vaccine. The chain uses TRBV7-2 and TRBJ2-1; TRBD2 could be the D gene, as 6 bases match. Sequenced material: PBMCs, taken on the day of the yellow fever booster vaccination. The CDR3 corresponds to CASRLNGAGRYNEQFF. The nucleotide sequence reads TGTGCCAGCAGACTAAATGGGGCGGGACGTTACAATGAGCAGTTCTTC.